Detailed here is one T cell receptor (beta chain). The target antigen is unknown. It was uncontrolled infection, other autoimmune disease, pregnancy or lactation that excluded patients. TCR beta CDR3 sequences were amplified from RNA transcripts. First-round RT-PCR targeting the TCR CDR3 was performed with the HTBI primer set. TCRdb passed the multiplex PCR reads through MiXCR, listing each CDR3 protein once. The profile shows approximately 610,000 distinct CDR3 sequences, over 15% of them singletons. Germline loops: CDR1 DFQATT, CDR2 SNEGSKA (reference sequence). The CDR3 is 11 amino acids. The V end was cut by 3 bases, the J end by 9 bases, with 9 bases between. This entry comes from a study of T cells in Graves' hyperthyroidism and ophthalmopathy. Whole-study findings and limits: Most expanded thyroid clonotypes above 0.001 also appeared in blood.

The sequence was collected from a woman aged 18 to 35 with Graves' hyperthyroidism. What was sequenced was blood. This sequence joins TRBV20-1 and TRBJ2-1; no firm D call. The CDR3 sequence: CSARTWAEQFF. The CDR3 DNA reads TGCAGTGCTAGGACGTGGGCTGAGCAGTTCTTC.